This T cell receptor (beta chain) was profiled in a study of cytomegalovirus exposure and HLA in healthy donors. Study-level results: Presence/absence analyses assumed roughly uniform sequencing depth across donors. A previous analysis found most TCR beta V segments productive roughly 87% or roughly 30% of the time.

For this clone: Its antigen is unknown.

The CDR3 length is 14 residues. The germline V gene encodes CDR1 SQVTM and CDR2 ANQGSEA. J lost 4 bases, V lost 8 bases, and 10 bases had no gene match. The PCR had 60 Vbeta and 13 Jbeta primers. As handled by the study authors: It was a later analysis that counted 83 million or so unique TCR beta chains, of which roughly 10 million were shared. Using immunoSEQ multiplex PCR, the repertoire was profiled, and TCRdb retains in-frame clones only, with some absent. For V, J and clone size, that table is used; D and trimming come from the DNA. Of approximately 150,000 clones listed, about 80% are singletons.

The J gene is TRBJ1-4, the V gene TRBV29-1, with 7 bases aligning to TRBD1. The source of this sequence is a man aged 30-40 years in good health and CMV-seropositive. Source material: PBMCs. The chain's CDR3 is CSFSRGQFNEKLFF. The DNA of the CDR3 is TGCAGCTTCTCCAGGGGACAGTTTAATGAAAAACTGTTTTTT.